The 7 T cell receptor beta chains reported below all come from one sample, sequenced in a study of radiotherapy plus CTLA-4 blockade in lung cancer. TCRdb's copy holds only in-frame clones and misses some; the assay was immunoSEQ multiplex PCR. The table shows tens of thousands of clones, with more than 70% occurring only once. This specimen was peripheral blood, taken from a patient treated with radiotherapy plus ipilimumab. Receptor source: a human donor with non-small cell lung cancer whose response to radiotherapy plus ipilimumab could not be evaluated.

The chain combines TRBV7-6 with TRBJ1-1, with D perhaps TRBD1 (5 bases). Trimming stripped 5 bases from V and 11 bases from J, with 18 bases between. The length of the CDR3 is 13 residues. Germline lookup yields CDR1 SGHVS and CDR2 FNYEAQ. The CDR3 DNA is TGTGCCAGCAGCCCGGGGGGTGGGCAGAGGGCTTTCTTT. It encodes CASSPGGGQRAFF. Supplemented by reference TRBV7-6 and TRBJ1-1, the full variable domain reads GAGVSQSPRYKVTKRGQDVALRCDPISGHVSLYWYRQALGQGPEFLTYFNYEAQQDKSGLPNDRFSAERPEGSISTLTIQRTEQRDSAMYRCASSPGGGQRAFFGQGTRLTVV.

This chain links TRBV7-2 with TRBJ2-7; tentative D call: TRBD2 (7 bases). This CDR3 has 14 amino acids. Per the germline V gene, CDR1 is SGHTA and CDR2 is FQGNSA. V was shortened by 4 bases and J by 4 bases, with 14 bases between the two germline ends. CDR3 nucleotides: TGTGCCAGCAGCTACGGGGGGCGGAGTTACGAGCAGTACTTC. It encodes CASSYGGRSYEQYF.

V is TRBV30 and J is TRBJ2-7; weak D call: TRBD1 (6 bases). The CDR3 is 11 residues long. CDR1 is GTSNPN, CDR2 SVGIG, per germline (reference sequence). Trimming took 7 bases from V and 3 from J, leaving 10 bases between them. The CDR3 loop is CALVQGYEQYF. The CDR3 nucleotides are TGTGCCTTGGTACAGGGCTACGAGCAGTACTTC. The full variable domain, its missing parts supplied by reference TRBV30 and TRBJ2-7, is SQTIHQWPATLVQPVGSPLSLECTVEGTSNPNLYWYRQAAGRGLQLLFYSVGIGQISSEVPQNLSASRPQDRQFILSSKKLLLSDSGFYLCALVQGYEQYFGPGTRLTVT.

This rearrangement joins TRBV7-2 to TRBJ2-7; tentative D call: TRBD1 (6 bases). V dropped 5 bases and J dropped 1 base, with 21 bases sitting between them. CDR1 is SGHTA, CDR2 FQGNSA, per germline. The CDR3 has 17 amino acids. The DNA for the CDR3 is TGTGCCAGCAGCCGTCCCCCGGTCGACAGGTCGTCCTACGAGCAGTACTTC. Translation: CASSRPPVDRSSYEQYF. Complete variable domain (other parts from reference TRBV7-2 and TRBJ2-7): GAGVSQSPSNKVTEKGKDVELRCDPISGHTALYWYRQSLGQGLEFLIYFQGNSAPDKSGLPSDRFSAERTGGSVSTLTIQRTQQEDSAVYLCASSRPPVDRSSYEQYFGPGTRLTVT.

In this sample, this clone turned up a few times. CDR3 nucleotide sequence: TGTGCCAGCAGCGCCGGAGGGGCCGTCTATGGCTACACCTTC. Its translation: CASSAGGAVYGYTF. This rearrangement joins TRBV11-2 to TRBJ1-2, with TRBD1 as a possible D gene (5 bases). The V end was cut by 5 bases, the J end by 4 bases, with 14 bases between. Looked up from germline, CDR1 is SGHAT and CDR2 is FQNNGV. CDR3 size: 14 residues.

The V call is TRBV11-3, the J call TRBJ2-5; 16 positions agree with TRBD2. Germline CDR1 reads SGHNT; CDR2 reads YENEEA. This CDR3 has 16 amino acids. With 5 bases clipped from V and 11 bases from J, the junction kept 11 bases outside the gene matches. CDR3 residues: CASSLGTSGGAEEQYF. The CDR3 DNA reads TGTGCCAGCAGCCTAGGGACTAGCGGGGGGGCCGAAGAGCAGTACTTC.

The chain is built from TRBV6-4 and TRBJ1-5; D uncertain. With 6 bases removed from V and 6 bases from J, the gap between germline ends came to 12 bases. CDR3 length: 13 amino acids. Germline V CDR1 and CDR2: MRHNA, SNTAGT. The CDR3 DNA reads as TGTGCCAGCAGCCCTGGGGAGGGTCAGCCCCAGCATTTT. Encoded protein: CASSPGEGQPQHF.